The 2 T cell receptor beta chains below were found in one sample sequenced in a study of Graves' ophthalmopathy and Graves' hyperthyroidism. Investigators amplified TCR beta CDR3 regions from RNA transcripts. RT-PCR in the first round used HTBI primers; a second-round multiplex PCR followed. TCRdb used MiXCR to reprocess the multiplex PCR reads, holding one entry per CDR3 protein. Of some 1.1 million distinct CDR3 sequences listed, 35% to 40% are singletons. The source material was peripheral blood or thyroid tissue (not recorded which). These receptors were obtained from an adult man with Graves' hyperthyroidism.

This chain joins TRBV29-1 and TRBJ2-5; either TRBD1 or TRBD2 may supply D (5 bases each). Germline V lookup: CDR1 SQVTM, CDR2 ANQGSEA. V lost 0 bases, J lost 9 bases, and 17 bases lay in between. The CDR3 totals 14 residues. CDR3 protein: CSVEEVGDERPQYF. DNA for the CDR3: TGCAGCGTTGAAGAAGTGGGGGACGAACGACCCCAGTACTTC.

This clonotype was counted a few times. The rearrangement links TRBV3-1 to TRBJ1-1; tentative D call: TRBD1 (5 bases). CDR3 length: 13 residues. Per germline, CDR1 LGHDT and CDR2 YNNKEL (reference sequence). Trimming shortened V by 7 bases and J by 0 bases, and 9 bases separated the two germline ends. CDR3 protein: CASTGDLNTEAFF. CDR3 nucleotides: TGTGCCAGCACTGGGGACTTGAACACTGAAGCTTTCTTT. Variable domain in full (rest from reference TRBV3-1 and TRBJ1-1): DTAVSQTPKYLVTQMGNDKSIKCEQNLGHDTMYWYKQDSKKFLKIMFSYNNKELIINETVPNRFSPKSPDKAHLNLHINSLELGDSAVYFCASTGDLNTEAFFGQGTRLTVV.